A selection of T cell receptor beta chains follows, all from one sample in a study of regulatory T cells in long-lasting Graves disease. TCRdb reanalysed the multiplex PCR reads using MiXCR and keeps one entry per CDR3 protein. The table includes around 400,000 distinct CDR3 sequences, roughly a sixth detected once. The sample here was peripheral blood mononuclear cells (PBMCs), taken at new diagnosis, from a patient treated with antithyroid drugs. The source is a female donor with Graves disease. The CDR3 runs from the conserved cysteine through the conserved F or W. Fields, in order: V gene, clone size, D gene, J gene, CDR3 protein, CDR3 DNA. The D gene is left open where the match is weak. Clone size is shown for a subset of rows, as once, few, many or a class of expanded clone.

V gene: TRBV6-2/TRBV6-3; clone size: .; D gene: .; J gene: TRBJ1-1; CDR3 protein: CASSYSTRGGGEAFF; CDR3 DNA: TGTGCCAGCAGTTACTCAACCAGGGGTGGAGGGGAAGCTTTCTTT
V gene: TRBV28; clone size: .; D gene: .; J gene: TRBJ2-7; CDR3 protein: CASQIGDGSSYEQYF; CDR3 DNA: TGTGCCAGCCAGATAGGGGACGGCAGCTCCTACGAGCAGTACTTC
V gene: TRBV27; clone size: many; D gene: .; J gene: TRBJ2-7; CDR3 protein: CASSFDGNEQYF; CDR3 DNA: TGTGCCAGCAGTTTTGACGGAAATGAGCAGTACTTC
V gene: TRBV4-1; clone size: many; D gene: TRBD1; J gene: TRBJ1-1; CDR3 protein: CASSPIRGHTEAFF; CDR3 DNA: TGCGCCAGCAGCCCGATCAGGGGGCATACTGAAGCTTTCTTT
V gene: TRBV7-2; clone size: many; D gene: .; J gene: TRBJ2-5; CDR3 protein: CASSSLEGAGLETQYF; CDR3 DNA: TGTGCCAGCAGCTCACTAGAGGGTGCTGGCTTGGAGACCCAGTACTTC
V gene: TRBV27; clone size: .; D gene: .; J gene: TRBJ1-5; CDR3 protein: CASRSRGTFWNQPQHF; CDR3 DNA: TGTGCCAGCCGCTCTAGGGGCACCTTTTGGAATCAGCCCCAGCATTTT
V gene: TRBV28; clone size: many; D gene: .; J gene: TRBJ1-2; CDR3 protein: CASSLEGVEGYTF; CDR3 DNA: TGTGCCAGCAGCTTAGAGGGGGTCGAGGGCTACACCTTC
V gene: TRBV5-1; clone size: many; D gene: .; J gene: TRBJ1-1; CDR3 protein: CASSGRGLGGTEAFF; CDR3 DNA: TGCGCCAGCAGTGGACGCGGCCTCGGTGGGACTGAAGCTTTCTTT
V gene: TRBV7-9; clone size: .; D gene: TRBD1; J gene: TRBJ2-7; CDR3 protein: CASSRYGDRGGEQYF; CDR3 DNA: TGTGCCAGCAGCCGGTATGGGGACAGGGGGGGGGAGCAGTACTTC
V gene: TRBV7-2; clone size: many; D gene: .; J gene: TRBJ2-1; CDR3 protein: CASSQPILNEQFF; CDR3 DNA: TGTGCCAGCAGCCAGCCGATCCTCAATGAGCAGTTCTTC
V gene: TRBV27; clone size: many; D gene: .; J gene: TRBJ2-2; CDR3 protein: CASSLPTGSRGELFF; CDR3 DNA: TGTGCCAGCAGTCTCCCGACAGGTTCGAGGGGGGAGCTGTTTTTT
V gene: TRBV7-7; clone size: .; D gene: .; J gene: TRBJ2-7; CDR3 protein: CASSLGTDTYEQYF; CDR3 DNA: TGTGCTAGCAGCTTGGGGACGGACACCTACGAGCAGTACTTC
V gene: TRBV7-6; clone size: many; D gene: TRBD2; J gene: TRBJ2-3; CDR3 protein: CASSLGPGLAITDTQYF; CDR3 DNA: TGTGCCAGCAGCTTAGGGCCGGGACTAGCGATAACAGATACGCAGTATTTT
V gene: TRBV5-1; clone size: few; D gene: TRBD1; J gene: TRBJ2-1; CDR3 protein: CASSLARQGVVNEQFF; CDR3 DNA: TGCGCCAGCAGCTTGGCAAGACAGGGAGTAGTGAATGAGCAGTTCTTC
V gene: TRBV6-1; clone size: .; D gene: .; J gene: TRBJ1-2; CDR3 protein: CASGGLGGRGYTF; CDR3 DNA: TGTGCCAGCGGGGGGCTGGGGGGGCGAGGCTACACCTTC
V gene: TRBV29-1; clone size: many; D gene: .; J gene: TRBJ1-2; CDR3 protein: CSVVYSGGASSGYTF; CDR3 DNA: TGCAGCGTGGTTTATTCGGGGGGCGCGTCAAGTGGCTACACCTTC
V gene: TRBV7-9; clone size: .; D gene: .; J gene: TRBJ2-1; CDR3 protein: CASSDVGGHDEQFF; CDR3 DNA: TGTGCCAGCAGCGATGTGGGGGGGCACGATGAGCAGTTCTTC
V gene: TRBV12-3/TRBV12-4; clone size: many; D gene: TRBD2; J gene: TRBJ2-3; CDR3 protein: CASSLSLASGTSRKDTQYF; CDR3 DNA: TGTGCCAGCAGTTTAAGCCTGGCATCGGGGACTAGCCGGAAAGATACGCAGTATTTT
V gene: TRBV5-6; clone size: many; D gene: .; J gene: TRBJ2-3; CDR3 protein: CASSPLGGRSTDTQYF; CDR3 DNA: TGTGCCAGCAGCCCCCTCGGGGGTCGAAGCACAGATACGCAGTATTTT
V gene: TRBV30; clone size: many; D gene: TRBD2; J gene: TRBJ2-3; CDR3 protein: CAWSLAGGPTDTQYF; CDR3 DNA: TGTGCCTGGAGTCTAGCGGGAGGTCCCACAGATACGCAGTATTTT
V gene: TRBV12-3/TRBV12-4; clone size: many; D gene: .; J gene: TRBJ1-1; CDR3 protein: CASSSDNIEAFF; CDR3 DNA: TGTGCCAGCAGCTCTGACAACATCGAAGCTTTCTTT
V gene: TRBV5-1; clone size: many; D gene: TRBD1; J gene: TRBJ2-7; CDR3 protein: CASSLTGDTYEQYF; CDR3 DNA: TGCGCCAGCAGCTTGACAGGGGACACCTACGAGCAGTACTTC
V gene: TRBV20-1; clone size: many; D gene: .; J gene: TRBJ1-1; CDR3 protein: CSAPAGERVVGTEAFF; CDR3 DNA: TGCAGTGCCCCGGCCGGGGAGCGCGTTGTGGGCACTGAAGCTTTCTTT
V gene: TRBV9; clone size: many; D gene: .; J gene: TRBJ1-3; CDR3 protein: CASSVNVWPGNTIYF; CDR3 DNA: TGTGCCAGCAGCGTAAATGTTTGGCCTGGAAACACCATATATTTT
V gene: TRBV6-2/TRBV6-3; clone size: many; D gene: TRBD2; J gene: TRBJ2-1; CDR3 protein: CASSYLAGDNEQFF; CDR3 DNA: TGTGCCAGCAGTTACCTAGCGGGAGACAATGAGCAGTTCTTC
V gene: TRBV7-2; clone size: many; D gene: TRBD2; J gene: TRBJ2-1; CDR3 protein: CASSLVSGRYNEQFF; CDR3 DNA: TGTGCCAGCAGCTTAGTCAGCGGGAGATACAATGAGCAGTTCTTC
V gene: TRBV5-5; clone size: many; D gene: .; J gene: TRBJ2-5; CDR3 protein: CASSPRGEKTQYF; CDR3 DNA: TGTGCCAGCAGTCCGAGGGGGGAAAAGACCCAGTACTTC
V gene: TRBV3-1; clone size: many; D gene: .; J gene: TRBJ2-3; CDR3 protein: CASSQESSLTDTQYF; CDR3 DNA: TGTGCCAGCAGCCAAGAGTCTAGTCTCACAGATACGCAGTATTTT
V gene: TRBV3-1; clone size: many; D gene: .; J gene: TRBJ1-1; CDR3 protein: CASSQGNPTEAFF; CDR3 DNA: TGTGCCAGCAGCCAAGGTAATCCCACTGAAGCTTTCTTT
V gene: TRBV20-1; clone size: many; D gene: TRBD2; J gene: TRBJ2-7; CDR3 protein: CSAREGSGIYEQYF; CDR3 DNA: TGCAGTGCTAGGGAGGGTAGCGGGATTTACGAGCAGTACTTC
V gene: TRBV4-1; clone size: few; D gene: .; J gene: TRBJ1-5; CDR3 protein: CASSQGVSSNQPQHF; CDR3 DNA: TGCGCCAGCAGCCAGGGGGTGAGTAGCAATCAGCCCCAGCATTTT
V gene: TRBV7-9; clone size: .; D gene: TRBD1; J gene: TRBJ1-1; CDR3 protein: CASSLPQGGTEAFF; CDR3 DNA: TGTGCCAGCAGCTTACCCCAGGGGGGGACTGAAGCTTTCTTT
V gene: TRBV18; clone size: .; D gene: TRBD2; J gene: TRBJ2-3; CDR3 protein: CASSRPAGVTDTQYF; CDR3 DNA: TGTGCCAGCTCTCGACCAGCGGGAGTGACAGATACGCAGTATTTT
V gene: TRBV7-3; clone size: many; D gene: .; J gene: TRBJ2-2; CDR3 protein: CASSLHGELFF; CDR3 DNA: TGTGCCAGCAGCTTACATGGGGAGCTGTTTTTT
V gene: TRBV4-1; clone size: .; D gene: .; J gene: TRBJ1-1; CDR3 protein: CASSQDLGGGSEAFF; CDR3 DNA: TGCGCCAGCAGCCAAGATCTGGGGGGTGGGTCCGAAGCTTTCTTT
V gene: TRBV12-3/TRBV12-4; clone size: many; D gene: TRBD1; J gene: TRBJ1-4; CDR3 protein: CASSLRWDRGRELFF; CDR3 DNA: TGTGCCAGCAGTCTCCGATGGGACAGGGGGCGAGAACTGTTTTTT
V gene: TRBV2; clone size: many; D gene: TRBD1; J gene: TRBJ1-6; CDR3 protein: CASSDGTGDYNSPLHF; CDR3 DNA: TGTGCCAGCAGTGATGGGACAGGGGACTATAATTCACCCCTCCACTTT
V gene: TRBV5-1; clone size: many; D gene: .; J gene: TRBJ1-1; CDR3 protein: CASSLATTEAFF; CDR3 DNA: TGCGCCAGCAGCTTGGCAACCACTGAAGCTTTCTTT
V gene: TRBV15; clone size: many; D gene: .; J gene: TRBJ2-5; CDR3 protein: CATSRDRGRQETQYF; CDR3 DNA: TGTGCCACCAGCAGAGATCGCGGACGGCAAGAGACCCAGTACTTC
V gene: TRBV2; clone size: many; D gene: .; J gene: TRBJ2-1; CDR3 protein: CASSRTAVNEQFF; CDR3 DNA: TGTGCCAGCAGTAGGACAGCAGTCAATGAGCAGTTCTTC
V gene: TRBV10-3; clone size: few; D gene: .; J gene: TRBJ1-2; CDR3 protein: CAISGGDYGYTF; CDR3 DNA: TGTGCCATCAGTGGAGGGGACTATGGCTACACCTTC
V gene: TRBV2; clone size: .; D gene: .; J gene: TRBJ1-3; CDR3 protein: CASSKEPTIYF; CDR3 DNA: TGTGCCAGCAGTAAGGAGCCCACCATATATTTT
V gene: TRBV29-1; clone size: many; D gene: TRBD2; J gene: TRBJ2-3; CDR3 protein: CSVKGTSGPSTDTQYF; CDR3 DNA: TGCAGCGTGAAGGGGACTAGCGGGCCTAGCACAGATACGCAGTATTTT
V gene: TRBV11-2; clone size: many; D gene: .; J gene: TRBJ2-1; CDR3 protein: CASSSGLNNEQFF; CDR3 DNA: TGTGCCAGCAGCTCGGGACTTAACAATGAGCAGTTCTTC
V gene: TRBV12-3/TRBV12-4; clone size: .; D gene: .; J gene: TRBJ1-1; CDR3 protein: CASTLVGGVTEAFF; CDR3 DNA: TGTGCCAGCACCTTAGTCGGGGGGGTCACTGAAGCTTTCTTT
V gene: TRBV28; clone size: once; D gene: .; J gene: TRBJ2-5; CDR3 protein: CASKDRPGKTQYF; CDR3 DNA: TGTGCCAGCAAAGACAGACCCGGGAAGACCCAGTACTTC
V gene: TRBV28; clone size: many; D gene: .; J gene: TRBJ2-1; CDR3 protein: CASSLGVSNEQFF; CDR3 DNA: TGTGCCAGCAGTTTGGGAGTTTCCAATGAGCAGTTCTTC
V gene: TRBV5-5; clone size: many; D gene: .; J gene: TRBJ2-5; CDR3 protein: CASSLPGDTETQYF; CDR3 DNA: TGTGCCAGCAGCCTCCCCGGGGACACAGAGACCCAGTACTTC
V gene: TRBV3-1; clone size: .; D gene: TRBD2; J gene: TRBJ2-3; CDR3 protein: CASSGLSGRETDTQYF; CDR3 DNA: TGTGCCAGCAGCGGGCTGAGCGGGAGGGAAACAGATACGCAGTATTTT
V gene: TRBV5-5; clone size: many; D gene: .; J gene: TRBJ1-6; CDR3 protein: CASSPTAPGSYNSPLHF; CDR3 DNA: TGTGCCAGCAGCCCGACAGCTCCTGGCTCCTATAATTCACCCCTCCACTTT
V gene: TRBV11-2; clone size: many; D gene: TRBD2; J gene: TRBJ2-5; CDR3 protein: CASSFGGGSQETQYF; CDR3 DNA: TGTGCCAGCAGCTTTGGCGGGGGGTCACAAGAGACCCAGTACTTC
V gene: TRBV11-3; clone size: .; D gene: .; J gene: TRBJ2-1; CDR3 protein: CASSGRHNEQFF; CDR3 DNA: TGTGCCAGCAGCGGACGCCACAATGAGCAGTTCTTC
V gene: TRBV7-9; clone size: many; D gene: .; J gene: TRBJ1-1; CDR3 protein: CASTDVQHGALNTEAFF; CDR3 DNA: TGTGCCAGCACCGACGTACAACATGGGGCCTTGAACACTGAAGCTTTCTTT
V gene: TRBV13; clone size: many; D gene: TRBD2; J gene: TRBJ2-1; CDR3 protein: CASSSGLAGVYEQFF; CDR3 DNA: TGTGCCAGCAGCTCAGGACTAGCGGGAGTATATGAGCAGTTCTTC
V gene: TRBV9; clone size: many; D gene: .; J gene: TRBJ1-2; CDR3 protein: CASSGRGAVPVRSYGYTF; CDR3 DNA: TGTGCCAGCAGCGGAAGGGGGGCAGTCCCAGTACGCAGCTATGGCTACACCTTC
V gene: TRBV7-9; clone size: .; D gene: .; J gene: TRBJ1-1; CDR3 protein: CASSLVAGPEAFF; CDR3 DNA: TGTGCCAGCAGCTTAGTCGCAGGGCCTGAAGCTTTCTTT
V gene: TRBV4-2; clone size: few; D gene: .; J gene: TRBJ1-1; CDR3 protein: CASSQAQSGRAEAFF; CDR3 DNA: TGTGCCAGCAGCCAAGCTCAGAGCGGACGGGCTGAAGCTTTCTTT
V gene: TRBV29-1; clone size: few; D gene: TRBD1; J gene: TRBJ2-3; CDR3 protein: CSSLVTGASRFGVLLTDTQYF; CDR3 DNA: TGCAGCTCCCTAGTGACAGGGGCGAGTAGGTTCGGCGTCCTCTTGACAGATACGCAGTATTTT